Listed below are T cell receptor beta chains from one sample, sequenced in a study of cytomegalovirus exposure and HLA in healthy donors. Sequencing was performed with immunoSEQ multiplex PCR; in TCRdb, only in-frame clones are kept and a portion is missing. The sample lists 170,000 or so clones, around 80% seen once, with 1% in the top ten. Source material: PBMCs. These receptors were collected from a woman between 50 and 59 years old in good health and CMV-seropositive. CDR3s include the opening cysteine and the closing phenylalanine or tryptophan. The D gene is left open where the match is weak. Some rows have no size entry. The others give once, few or many, or a class for an expanded clone.

TRBV30	-	TRBJ1-2	-	TGTGCCTGGAGTATAGGGGGGGGACATGGCTACACCTTC	CAWSIGGGHGYTF
TRBV19	TRBD1	TRBJ2-5	-	TGTGCCACCAGATCAGGGGGAACGAGTGGGCAGTACTTC	CATRSGGTSGQYF
TRBV15	-	TRBJ2-5	-	TGTGCCACCAGCAGAGATAGAAGTCAAGAGACCCAGTACTTC	CATSRDRSQETQYF
TRBV7-2	-	TRBJ1-4	once	TGTGCCAGCAGCCCCACAGGGTTACAGGAAAAACTGTTTTTT	CASSPTGLQEKLFF
TRBV10-3	TRBD1	TRBJ1-3	-	TGTGCCGCCTGGGGACAGGCTGGAAACACCATATATTTT	CAAWGQAGNTIYF
TRBV28	-	TRBJ2-7	-	TGTGCCAGCGGATCCGGACAGACCTACGAGCAGTACTTC	CASGSGQTYEQYF
TRBV29-1	TRBD2	TRBJ2-1	-	TGCAGCGTGGTTGGGGGGGAGTCCTACAATGAGCAGTTCTTC	CSVVGGESYNEQFF
TRBV28	TRBD1	TRBJ1-2	few	TGTGCCAGCAGAAGGGGGCCTTTTTTAGGCTACACCTTC	CASRRGPFLGYTF
TRBV18	-	TRBJ2-1	-	TGTGCCAGCTCACCGAGGACAGTCTACAATGAGCAGTTCTTC	CASSPRTVYNEQFF
TRBV9	-	TRBJ1-1	-	TGTGCCAGCAGCGTAGCGCAGGGTGAAATGAACACTGAAGCTTTCTTT	CASSVAQGEMNTEAFF
TRBV5-4	TRBD1	TRBJ1-1	-	TGTGCCAGCAGCCCGGGACAGGGGCACACTGAAGCTTTCTTT	CASSPGQGHTEAFF
TRBV6-1	-	TRBJ1-1	-	TGTGCCAGCAGCCTCGACCCGGGGAGGTGGGCTTTCTTT	CASSLDPGRWAFF
TRBV6-5	-	TRBJ1-2	-	TGTGCCAGCAGTTACTCGAGGGTACATGGCTACACCTTC	CASSYSRVHGYTF
TRBV5-1	-	TRBJ1-2	-	TGCGCCAGCAGAAACGAGTCAGGGGTCCGCGGCTATGGCTACACCTTC	CASRNESGVRGYGYTF
TRBV23-1	TRBD1	TRBJ2-1	-	TGCGCCAGCAGTCTGGACAGGGCAAGTGAGCAGTTCTTC	CASSLDRASEQFF
TRBV7-6	-	TRBJ2-7	few	TGTGCCAGCAGCATGCAGGGAAACGAGCAGTACTTC	CASSMQGNEQYF
TRBV19	TRBD1	TRBJ1-2	few	TGTGCCAGTAGTATCCCCAGGGGGCTCGGCTACACCTTC	CASSIPRGLGYTF